These 25 T cell receptor beta chains were sequenced from one sample in a study of OX40 agonist ivuxolimab in advanced cancers. Method: immunoSEQ multiplex PCR; TCRdb's copy keeps in-frame clones and lacks some. The top ten hold 35% to 40% of the sample, which has approximately 35,000 clones, more than 70% seen once. Specimen: CD4+ or CD8+ T cells sorted from blood, collected in a trial of the OX40 agonist ivuxolimab. These receptors were collected from an adult with an advanced solid tumor such as melanoma, head and neck, liver or kidney cancer.

V and J are TRBV28 and TRBJ2-1; D possibly corresponds to TRBD2 (5 bases). The CDR3 has 12 amino acids. V dropped 5 bases and J dropped 4 bases, with 6 bases sitting between them. The germline V gene encodes CDR1 MDHEN and CDR2 SYDVKM. The CDR3 loop is CASSEGYNEQFF. The CDR3 DNA follows: TGTGCCAGCAGTGAGGGATACAATGAGCAGTTCTTC.

This chain links TRBV7-6 with TRBJ1-3; unclear D gene. Germline CDR1 reads SGHVS; CDR2 reads FNYEAQ. The CDR3 runs to 16 residues. Deletions cut 1 base from V and 0 bases from J, with 10 bases between. CDR3 protein: CASSLGGWNSGNTIYF. The CDR3 nucleotides are TGTGCCAGCAGCTTAGGAGGGTGGAACTCTGGAAACACCATATATTTT.

This chain joins TRBV11-2 and TRBJ2-5, with TRBD2 matching 12 bases. Germline V gene sequence: CDR1 SGHAT, CDR2 FQNNGV. After removal of 3 bases from V and 3 bases from J, the junction contained 5 bases not matched to a gene. This CDR3 spans 16 amino acids. CDR3 residues: CASSLGGLAGKETQYF. The DNA of the CDR3 is TGTGCCAGCAGCTTGGGGGGACTAGCGGGTAAAGAGACCCAGTACTTC.

The chain is built from TRBV10-3 and TRBJ2-7; D remains ambiguous. The CDR3 runs 13 residues. Germline lookup yields CDR1 ENHRY and CDR2 SYGVKD. Trimming left V 6 bases short and J 0 bases short, with 9 bases between. CDR3 DNA: TGTGCCATCAGACTTCCGAGCTCCTACGAGCAGTACTTC. Protein product: CAIRLPSSYEQYF.

This clone has a handful of counts. The J gene is TRBJ1-2, the V gene TRBV9; maybe TRBD1 (6 bases). V was shortened by 3 bases and J by 1 base, with 10 bases between the two germline ends. CDR3 length equals 14 residues. Germline CDR1 reads SGDLS; CDR2 reads YYNGEE. In DNA form, the CDR3 reads TGTGCCAGCAGCGCAGACAGGAGTAACTATGGCTACACCTTC. It codes for CASSADRSNYGYTF.

The chain links TRBV11-2 to TRBJ2-7; D may match TRBD1 or TRBD2 (7 bases each). This CDR3 has 13 residues. Trimming stripped 5 bases from V and 9 bases from J, with 17 bases between. Germline V gene data show CDR1 as SGHAT and CDR2 as FQNNGV. CDR3 DNA: TGTGCCAGCAGCACCAGGGGGGGGATGGGGCAGTACTTC. Translating gives CASSTRGGMGQYF.

V gene TRBV4-1 combines with J gene TRBJ2-4; 11 bases are shared with TRBD2. V shed 1 base and J 5 bases; nucleotides not matched to a gene: 7. The CDR3 length is 17 residues. Germline assignment: CDR1 MGHRA and CDR2 YSYEKL. In DNA form, the CDR3 reads TGCGCCAGCAGCCAAGTTAGCGGGGGGGCTTTGGAAAACATTCAGTACTTC. Protein sequence: CASSQVSGGALENIQYF.

The chain carries TRBV11-2 and TRBJ2-3, with 7 nucleotides matching TRBD2. The J segment lost 0 bases and the V segment lost 5 bases, leaving 8 bases of the junction unmatched. Germline V lookup: CDR1 SGHAT, CDR2 FQNNGV. CDR3 length: 16 residues. CDR3: CASSHLAVSSTDTQYF. For the CDR3, the DNA is TGTGCCAGCAGCCATCTAGCGGTATCTAGCACAGATACGCAGTATTTT.

The chain couples TRBV4-2 to TRBJ2-7; D uncertain. Germline V gives CDR1 LGHNA, CDR2 YNFKEQ. This CDR3 comprises 14 residues. V gave up 2 bases and J gave up 7 bases, with 15 bases separating them. As DNA, the CDR3 is TGTGCCAGCAGCCAAATCCCACCCTCGCGGGAGCAGTACTTC. Translating gives CASSQIPPSREQYF.

The chain joins TRBV19 to TRBJ2-1; 7 bases line up with TRBD2. The CDR3 has 16 amino acids. Germline V lookup: CDR1 LNHDA, CDR2 SQIVND (reference sequence). The J segment lost 6 bases and the V segment lost 7 bases, leaving 15 bases of the junction unmatched. CDR3 sequence reads: CASTPFGGRALNEQFF. The DNA of the CDR3 is TGTGCCAGTACCCCGTTTGGAGGGAGGGCCCTCAATGAGCAGTTCTTC.

The chain joins TRBV27 to TRBJ1-6; D gene ambiguous. There are 15 residues in the CDR3. CDR1 is MNHEY and CDR2 is SMNVEV in the germline V gene (reference sequence). The V end was cut by 3 bases, the J end by 0 bases, with 6 bases between. CDR3 in amino acids: CASSFSSSYNSPLHF. The DNA for the CDR3 is TGTGCCAGCAGTTTTAGCAGCTCCTATAATTCACCCCTCCACTTT.

In its sample, this clone was seen once. The chain couples TRBV7-6 to TRBJ1-6, with unresolved D. Germline-derived CDR1 and CDR2 are SGHVS and FNYEAQ. This CDR3 is built from 13 residues. V gave up 5 bases and J gave up 7 bases, with 9 bases separating them. CDR3 in DNA: TGTGCCAGCAGCGAGGAGCCGAATTCACCCCTCCACTTT. The encoded protein is CASSEEPNSPLHF. The complete variable domain, with remaining parts taken from reference TRBV7-6 and TRBJ1-6, reads GAGVSQSPRYKVTKRGQDVALRCDPISGHVSLYWYRQALGQGPEFLTYFNYEAQQDKSGLPNDRFSAERPEGSISTLTIQRTEQRDSAMYRCASSEEPNSPLHFGNGTRLTVT.

V and J are TRBV27 and TRBJ2-1, with 11 bases aligning to TRBD2. The CDR3 is 17 residues long. Losses at the gene ends were 7 bases for V and 1 base for J; bases not matched to a gene: 9. CDR1 and CDR2 from the germline V gene are MNHEY and SMNVEV (reference sequence). Here the CDR3 reads CASTPLAGATSYNEQFF. CDR3 in DNA: TGTGCCAGCACCCCACTAGCGGGGGCCACTTCCTACAATGAGCAGTTCTTC.

The chain combines TRBV28 with TRBJ2-1, with 7 bases lining up with TRBD1. The CDR3 contains 15 residues. The J segment lost 4 bases and the V segment lost 2 bases, leaving 5 bases of the junction unmatched. Germline CDR1 and CDR2: MDHEN and SYDVKM. CDR3 in DNA: TGTGCCAGCAGTTTAAGGGGGCCGGGATACAATGAGCAGTTCTTC. Protein sequence: CASSLRGPGYNEQFF.

The rearrangement links TRBV13 to TRBJ1-1, with D possibly being TRBD1 (5 bases). V was trimmed by 3 bases and J by 2 bases, leaving 10 bases between them. This CDR3 is 14 amino acids long. Germline V gives CDR1 PRHDT, CDR2 FYEKMQ (reference sequence). In nucleotides, the CDR3 is TGTGCCAGCAGCTTTCAAGGACACAACACTGAAGCTTTCTTT. Amino acid sequence: CASSFQGHNTEAFF.

The CDR3 loop reads CAWSFGQGSAEQYF. CDR3 in DNA: TGTGCCTGGAGTTTTGGACAGGGAAGTGCCGAGCAGTACTTC. The chain combines TRBV30 with TRBJ2-7; 8 bases agree with TRBD1. J lost 6 bases, V lost 2 bases, and 9 bases had no gene match. This CDR3 has 14 amino acids. CDR1 and CDR2 (germline): GTSNPN, SVGIG (reference sequence).

The gene calls are TRBV7-4 and TRBJ2-7; 9 bases fit TRBD2. The V gene end was trimmed by 7 bases and the J gene end by 2 bases; junction bases not matched to a gene: 9. This CDR3 has 15 residues. CDR1 and CDR2 (germline): SGHVT, SQSDAQ. CDR3 in DNA: TGTGCCAGCATTACTATAGCGGGAGTTGCCTACGAGCAGTACTTC. It is translated as CASITIAGVAYEQYF.

The genes are TRBV27 and TRBJ1-5; D uncertain. CDR1 is MNHEY and CDR2 is SMNVEV in the germline V gene (reference sequence). V lost 8 bases, J lost 9 bases, and 23 bases lay in between. CDR3 length: 15 amino acids. CDR3 in amino acids: CASRFIWAPRWPQHF. CDR3 DNA: TGTGCCAGCCGCTTTATCTGGGCTCCCCGATGGCCCCAGCATTTT.

The chain uses TRBV7-9 and TRBJ2-5, with TRBD2 matching 10 bases. CDR1 and CDR2 (germline): SEHNR, FQNEAQ (reference sequence). The CDR3 length is 16 residues. Trimming removed 5 bases from V and 2 bases from J; junction bases left unmatched: 8. The CDR3 DNA is TGTGCCAGCAGCCGGTCTAGCGGGGGCCTACAAGAGACCCAGTACTTC. Translating it yields CASSRSSGGLQETQYF.

As concerns this clone: In this CDR3 the conserved last residue, phenylalanine or tryptophan, is missing, so a read error is likely. The rearrangement joins TRBV28 to TRBJ2-7, with D possibly being TRBD1 (6 bases). Trimming pared 4 bases from V and 7 bases from J, leaving 20 bases between. This CDR3 is built from 15 residues. Germline V gene data show CDR1 as MDHEN and CDR2 as SYDVKM. This CDR3 is CASSSPPSSGTEQYL. CDR3 in DNA: TGTGCCAGCAGTTCCCCCCCCTCCTCCGGGACAGAGCAGTACTTG.

The chain uses TRBV19 and TRBJ2-1; D gene unclear. Trimming stripped 2 bases from V and 7 bases from J, with 6 bases between. This CDR3 has 12 residues. Germline V gene sequence: CDR1 LNHDA, CDR2 SQIVND (reference sequence). The CDR3 reads CASSIQANEQFF. The CDR3 nucleotides are TGTGCCAGTAGTATACAGGCGAATGAGCAGTTCTTC.

The chain carries TRBV9 and TRBJ1-4; 9 nucleotides agree with TRBD1. V shed 3 bases and J 8 bases; nucleotides not matched to a gene: 8. Germline CDR1 is SGDLS and CDR2 is YYNGEE. The CDR3 sequence is 15 residues long. CDR3 nucleotide sequence: TGTGCCAGCAGCGCGGCGGGACAGGGAGGCGAAAAACTGTTTTTT. Protein: CASSAAGQGGEKLFF.

The gene calls are TRBV19 and TRBJ2-7; TRBD1 agrees at 8 bases. Germline CDR1 LNHDA, CDR2 SQIVND (reference sequence). The junction had 12 bases not matched to a gene; V was cut back by 4 bases and J by 7 bases. The CDR3 has 15 residues. CDR3 nucleotide sequence: TGTGCCAGTAGTACCTCCGACAGGGGTCTGGGAGAGCAGTACTTC. Amino acid sequence: CASSTSDRGLGEQYF.

The J gene is TRBJ2-5, the V gene TRBV19; D possibly corresponds to TRBD2 (6 bases). The CDR3 consists of 13 residues. CDR1 LNHDA and CDR2 SQIVND come from the germline V gene (reference sequence). V lost 6 bases, J lost 1 base, and 9 bases lay in between. The CDR3 loop is CASRRGAQETQYF. CDR3 sequence (DNA): TGTGCCAGTAGGCGGGGCGCCCAAGAGACCCAGTACTTC.

This clone was found once. The chain uses TRBV9 and TRBJ2-3; no definite D call. V shed 3 bases and J shed 5 bases, with 10 bases lying between them. The CDR3 length is 13 residues. Germline CDR1 is SGDLS and CDR2 is YYNGEE. The CDR3 nucleotides are TGTGCCAGCAGCGAGGAGAACAGAGATACGCAGTATTTT. It is translated as CASSEENRDTQYF.